This TCR beta chain originates from a study of T cell changes during pregnancy in multiple sclerosis. Libraries were prepared by immunoSEQ multiplex PCR; TCRdb keeps only in-frame clonotypes and omits some of them. The sample includes 60,000 to 70,000 clones, around 92% of them seen just once. The sequencing here drew on peripheral blood, taken in the third trimester of pregnancy. This TCR was recovered from a female donor in good health, enrolled as a control in a pregnancy study.

This chain's CDR3 is CASRTGTNIVAEAFF. CDR3 DNA sequence: TGTGCCTCAAGAACCGGGACAAATATCGTGGCTGAAGCTTTCTTT. The rearrangement links TRBV10-3 to TRBJ1-1; maybe TRBD1 (6 bases). Trimming stripped 11 bases from V and 6 bases from J, with 25 bases between. Per germline, CDR1 ENHRY and CDR2 SYGVKD. The CDR3 has 15 residues.